This T cell receptor beta chain was sequenced during a study of T-cell reconstitution after alpha-beta-depleted transplantation in children. Preparation of the TCRbeta library involved a method that used unique molecular identifiers. TCRdb independently ran MiXCR on the PCR reads; one entry per CDR3 protein. The table has fewer than 350,000 distinct CDR3 sequences, 6.5% to 9% seen once. This clonotype came up many times. Its antigen is unidentified. V gave up 6 bases and J gave up 9 bases, with 23 bases separating them. This CDR3 region has 15 residues. Points from the study as a whole: Among T cells one year after transplant, newly produced cells accounted for most counts and diversity. Where some patients showed high TCRbeta diversity at day 60, it came from recipient T cells and thymic progenitors that had survived. Several hundred expanded graft clones reportedly supplied alpha-beta T cells about two months after transplant.

V usage is TRBV12-3 or TRBV12-4 and J usage is TRBJ2-5, with D possibly matching TRBD2 (7 bases). The source of this sequence is a female patient between 2 and 15 years old who had a stem cell transplant for Fanconi anemia, so the T cells may come from the graft donor. The source material was peripheral blood, sampled 360 days after TCRalphabeta/CD19-depleted stem cell transplant. CDR3: CASSSRGGALGAQYF. Here the CDR3 DNA reads TGTGCCAGCAGCTCACGAGGGGGGGCCCTTGGGGCCCAGTACTTC.